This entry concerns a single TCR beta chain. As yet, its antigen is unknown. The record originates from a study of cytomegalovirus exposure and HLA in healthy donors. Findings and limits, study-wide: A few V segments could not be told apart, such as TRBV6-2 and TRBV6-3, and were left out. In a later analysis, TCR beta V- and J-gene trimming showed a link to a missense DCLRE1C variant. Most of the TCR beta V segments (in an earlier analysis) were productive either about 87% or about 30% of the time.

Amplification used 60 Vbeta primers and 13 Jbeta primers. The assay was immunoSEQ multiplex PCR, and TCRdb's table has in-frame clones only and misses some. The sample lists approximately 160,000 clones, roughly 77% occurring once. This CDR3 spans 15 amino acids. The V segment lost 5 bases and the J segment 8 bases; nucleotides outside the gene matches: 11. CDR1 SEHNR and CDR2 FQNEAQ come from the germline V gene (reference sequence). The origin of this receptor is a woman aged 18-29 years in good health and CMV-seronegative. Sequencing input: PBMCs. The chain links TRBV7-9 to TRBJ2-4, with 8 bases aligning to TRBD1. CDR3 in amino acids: CASSLSQGAFYIQYF. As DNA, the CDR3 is TGTGCCAGCAGCCTAAGTCAGGGGGCGTTTTACATTCAGTACTTC. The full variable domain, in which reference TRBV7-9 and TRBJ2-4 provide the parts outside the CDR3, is DTGVSQNPRHKITKRGQNVTFRCDPISEHNRLYWYRQTLGQGPEFLTYFQNEAQLEKSRLLSDRFSAERPKGSFSTLEIQRTEQGDSAMYLCASSLSQGAFYIQYFGAGTRLSVL.